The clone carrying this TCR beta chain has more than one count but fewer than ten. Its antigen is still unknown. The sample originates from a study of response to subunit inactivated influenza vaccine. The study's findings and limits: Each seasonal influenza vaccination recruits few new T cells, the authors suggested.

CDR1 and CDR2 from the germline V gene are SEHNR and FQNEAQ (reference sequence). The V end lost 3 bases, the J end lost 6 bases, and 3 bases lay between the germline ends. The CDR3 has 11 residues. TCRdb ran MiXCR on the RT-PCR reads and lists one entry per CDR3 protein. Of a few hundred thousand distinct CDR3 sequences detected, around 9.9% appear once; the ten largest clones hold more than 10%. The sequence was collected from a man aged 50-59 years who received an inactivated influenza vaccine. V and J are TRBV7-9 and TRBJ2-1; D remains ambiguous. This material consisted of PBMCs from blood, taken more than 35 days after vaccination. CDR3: CASSFINEQFF. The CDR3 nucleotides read TGTGCCAGCAGCTTTATCAATGAGCAGTTCTTC.